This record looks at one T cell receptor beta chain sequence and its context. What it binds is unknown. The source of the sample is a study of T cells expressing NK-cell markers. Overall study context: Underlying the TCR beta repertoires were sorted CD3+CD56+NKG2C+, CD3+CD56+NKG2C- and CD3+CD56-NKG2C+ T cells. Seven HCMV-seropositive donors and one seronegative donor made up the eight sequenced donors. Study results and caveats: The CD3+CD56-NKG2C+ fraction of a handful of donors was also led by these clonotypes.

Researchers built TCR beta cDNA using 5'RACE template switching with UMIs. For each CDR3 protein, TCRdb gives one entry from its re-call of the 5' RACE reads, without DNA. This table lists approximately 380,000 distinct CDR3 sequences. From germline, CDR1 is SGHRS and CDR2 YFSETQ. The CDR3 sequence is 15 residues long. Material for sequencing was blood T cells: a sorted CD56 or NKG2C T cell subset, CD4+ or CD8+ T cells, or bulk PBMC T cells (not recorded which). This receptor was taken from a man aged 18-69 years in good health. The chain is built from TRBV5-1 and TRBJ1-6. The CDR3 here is CASSLEAGSRSPLHF.